These T cell receptor beta chains were read from a single sample in a study of technical replicates of blood from a handful of donors. The assay was immunoSEQ multiplex PCR, and TCRdb's table has in-frame clones only and misses some. The table has tens of thousands of clones, roughly nine tenths seen once; the top ten hold 0.25%. The material sequenced was T cells isolated from PBMCs. Receptor source: a human donor in good health. Each CDR3 is given with its conserved first and last residue. A D gene is named only where the DNA matches it firmly. Where a row states a size, it is once, few, many or the class of an expanded clone; other rows omit it.

>TRBV6-5|14|NA|NA|TRBJ2-3
CASSYMGGRDTQYF
TGTGCCAGCAGTTACATGGGGGGGCGAGATACGCAGTATTTT
>TRBV28|14|NA|NA|TRBJ1-2
CASSIQSPNYGYTF
TGTGCCAGCAGCATCCAATCCCCTAACTATGGCTACACCTTC
>TRBV28|12|NA|NA|TRBJ2-2
CASSLSAGELFF
TGTGCCAGCAGTTTATCGGCCGGGGAGCTGTTTTTT
>TRBV5-4|14|NA|NA|TRBJ2-1
CASSLVQGGDEQFF
TGTGCCAGCAGCTTGGTCCAGGGGGGCGATGAGCAGTTCTTC
>TRBV5-6|14|TRBD2|NA|TRBJ2-5
CASSFSGRKETQYF
TGTGCCAGCAGCTTTAGCGGGAGGAAAGAGACCCAGTACTTC
>TRBV28|12|NA|NA|TRBJ1-2
CASTPRYYGYTF
TGTGCCAGCACCCCGCGGTACTATGGCTACACCTTC
>TRBV30|16|NA|NA|TRBJ1-2
CAWRKGFVSVNYGYTF
TGTGCCTGGAGGAAGGGGTTTGTTTCAGTTAACTATGGCTACACCTTC
>TRBV25-1|14|TRBD1|NA|TRBJ1-6
CATRPGQVNSPLHF
TGTGCCACCCGACCGGGACAGGTTAATTCACCCCTCCACTTT
>TRBV6-5|14|NA|NA|TRBJ1-4
CASSSQRAREKLFF
TGTGCCAGCAGTTCTCAGAGGGCTAGGGAAAAACTGTTTTTT
>TRBV15|15|TRBD1|NA|TRBJ2-7
CATSSNRDRGNEQYF
TGTGCCACCAGCAGTAACCGGGACAGGGGCAACGAGCAGTACTTC
>TRBV27|13|NA|once|TRBJ1-1
CASSSVPGTEAFF
TGTGCCAGCAGTTCCGTTCCGGGAACTGAAGCTTTCTTT
>TRBV11-2|15|TRBD1|NA|TRBJ2-7
CASSQSGTGGYEQYF
TGTGCCAGCAGCCAATCCGGGACAGGGGGCTACGAGCAGTACTTC
>TRBV15|16|TRBD1|NA|TRBJ1-1
CATSRSTGTVNTEAFF
TGTGCCACCAGCAGATCAACCGGGACAGTGAACACTGAAGCTTTCTTT
>TRBV15|17|TRBD1|NA|TRBJ1-1
CATSRRGQGWLNTEAFF
TGTGCCACCAGCAGGAGGGGACAGGGCTGGCTGAACACTGAAGCTTTCTTT
>TRBV28|13|NA|few|TRBJ2-2
CASSVDIPGELFF
TGTGCCAGCAGTGTGGACATCCCCGGGGAGCTGTTTTTT
>TRBV6-5|12|NA|NA|TRBJ2-1
CASSPAGAEQFF
TGTGCCAGCAGTCCCGCAGGGGCCGAGCAGTTCTTC
>TRBV7-2|16|NA|NA|TRBJ2-7
CASSFSGRGGGYEQYF
TGTGCCAGCAGCTTCTCAGGACGGGGAGGAGGCTACGAGCAGTACTTC